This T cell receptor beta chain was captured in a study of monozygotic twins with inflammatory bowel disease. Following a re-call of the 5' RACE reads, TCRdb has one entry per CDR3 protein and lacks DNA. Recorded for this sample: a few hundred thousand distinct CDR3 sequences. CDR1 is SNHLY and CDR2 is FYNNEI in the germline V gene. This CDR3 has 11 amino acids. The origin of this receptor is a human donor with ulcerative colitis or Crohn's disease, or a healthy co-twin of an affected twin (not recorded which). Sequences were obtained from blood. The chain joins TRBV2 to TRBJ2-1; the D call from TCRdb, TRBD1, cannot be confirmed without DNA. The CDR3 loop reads CASTGSPQQFF.